This T cell receptor (beta chain) was documented in a study of CD4+ T cells in melanoma. Study results and limitations: CD8+ T cell, macrophage and B cell function reportedly correlated with neoantigen-specific CD4+ T cells. In melanoma, neoantigen-specific CD4+ T cells reportedly differed in differentiation state.

Assay used: immunoSEQ multiplex PCR; TCRdb lists only in-frame clones, some missing. The sample carries around 10,000 clones, roughly two thirds recorded once. Remarks on this clone: What it binds is not known.

Sample: cells from a culture (not recorded whether cultured in vitro). This receptor was taken from a human donor with melanoma.

The CDR3 loop reads CAISESRDSTDTQYF. The CDR3, as DNA: TGTGCCATCAGTGAGTCACGGGACTCCACAGATACGCAGTATTTT. The chain couples TRBV10-3 to TRBJ2-3; D possibly corresponds to TRBD2 (6 bases). Trimming cost V 0 bases and J 2 bases, with 9 bases left between them. CDR1 is ENHRY and CDR2 is SYGVKD in the germline V gene. The CDR3 length is 15 residues.